Listed below are T cell receptor beta chains from one sample, sequenced in a study of T cells after posttransplantation cyclophosphamide. Sequenced by immunoSEQ multiplex PCR; TCRdb stores in-frame clones only, minus some. The profile shows approximately 12,000 clones, about four fifths of them singletons. The sequencing sample was made of memory CD4+ T cells sorted from PBMCs. The receptors were gathered from a man aged 45-65 years in good health, CMV-negative, and a related stem cell transplant donor. Both conserved end residues are part of each CDR3. D genes are given only for firm matches. Some rows mark clone size as missing; the rest say once, few, many or name a class of expanded clone.

D	V	J	size	CDR3	DNA
TRBD1	TRBV28	TRBJ2-3	NA	CASSLAQGAFRTDTQYF	TGTGCCAGCAGTTTAGCACAGGGGGCTTTTCGGACAGATACGCAGTATTTT
NA	TRBV27	TRBJ2-3	NA	CASSLAGVRRKRSTDTQYF	TGTGCCAGCAGCCTGGCAGGGGTAAGGCGGAAGAGAAGCACAGATACGCAGTATTTT
NA	TRBV5-8	TRBJ1-6	NA	CASSLYEGSRNSPLHF	TGTGCCAGCAGCTTGTATGAGGGTTCAAGGAATTCACCCCTCCACTTT
NA	TRBV29-1	TRBJ2-1	once	CSALTGSSYNEQFF	TGCAGCGCATTGACTGGTAGCTCCTACAATGAGCAGTTCTTC
NA	TRBV6-5	TRBJ1-2	once	CASSLGTPGNYGYTF	TGTGCCAGCAGTCTCGGGACACCTGGAAACTATGGCTACACCTTC
NA	TRBV9	TRBJ1-1	NA	CASSSPGWAGDMNTEAFF	TGTGCCAGCAGCTCCCCCGGTTGGGCAGGGGACATGAACACTGAAGCTTTCTTT
TRBD1	TRBV11-2	TRBJ1-1	once	CASSLATGAGGTEAFF	TGTGCCAGCAGCTTAGCTACAGGGGCCGGGGGAACTGAAGCTTTCTTT
TRBD2	TRBV9	TRBJ2-1	NA	CASSAGTSVPEQFF	TGTGCCAGCAGCGCTGGGACTAGCGTCCCTGAGCAGTTCTTC
TRBD1	TRBV5-6	TRBJ1-2	NA	CASSPGQGSSGYTF	TGTGCCAGCAGCCCGGGACAGGGTTCGAGCGGCTACACCTTC
NA	TRBV6-1	TRBJ1-2	few	CASSTQGGLGYGYTF	TGTGCCAGCAGTACCCAGGGAGGACTGGGGTATGGCTACACCTTC
TRBD1	TRBV7-2	TRBJ2-7	NA	CASSLGTGFYEQYF	TGTGCCAGCAGCTTAGGGACAGGATTCTACGAGCAGTACTTC
NA	TRBV5-1	TRBJ1-2	NA	CASSLGQYDHGYTF	TGCGCCAGCAGCTTAGGACAGTATGATCATGGCTACACCTTC
NA	TRBV6-6	TRBJ1-1	NA	CASSPGGFF	TGTGCCAGCAGCCCCGGGGGTTTCTTT
TRBD2	TRBV5-4	TRBJ2-7	NA	CASSHPSGKTYEQYF	TGTGCCAGCAGCCACCCTAGCGGGAAGACCTACGAGCAGTACTTC
TRBD1	TRBV6-1	TRBJ1-1	NA	CANGQGVQNTEAFF	TGTGCCAACGGACAGGGGGTTCAGAACACTGAAGCTTTCTTT
NA	TRBV5-5	TRBJ2-7	few	CASSLGGLGSYEQYF	TGTGCCAGCAGCTTAGGCGGGCTGGGCTCCTACGAGCAGTACTTC
TRBD1	TRBV10-3	TRBJ1-5	NA	CATHATGGDNQPQHF	TGTGCCACCCACGCGACAGGGGGAGACAATCAGCCCCAGCATTTT
NA	TRBV27	TRBJ1-5	once	CASSYWSSGQPQHF	TGTGCCAGCAGTTATTGGTCCAGCGGGCAGCCCCAGCATTTT
NA	TRBV7-9	TRBJ2-3	NA	CASSLGVGGGADTQYF	TGTGCCAGCAGCTTAGGAGTGGGCGGGGGCGCAGATACGCAGTATTTT
NA	TRBV15	TRBJ2-3	NA	CATSRGNRDTDTQYF	TGTGCCACCAGCAGAGGGAACAGGGACACAGATACGCAGTATTTT
NA	TRBV10-3	TRBJ1-1	NA	CAISLLRESTEAFF	TGTGCCATCAGTCTATTAAGGGAGTCCACTGAAGCTTTCTTT
TRBD2	TRBV7-2	TRBJ2-3	NA	CASSLLSGRAGSDTQYF	TGTGCCAGCAGCTTACTTAGCGGGAGGGCCGGGTCAGATACGCAGTATTTT
TRBD1	TRBV30	TRBJ1-1	once	CAWRRGGLYTEAFF	TGTGCCTGGAGAAGAGGGGGCCTCTACACTGAAGCTTTCTTT
NA	TRBV20-1	TRBJ2-7	NA	CSASPLNEQYF	TGCAGTGCTTCCCCTCTAAACGAGCAGTACTTC